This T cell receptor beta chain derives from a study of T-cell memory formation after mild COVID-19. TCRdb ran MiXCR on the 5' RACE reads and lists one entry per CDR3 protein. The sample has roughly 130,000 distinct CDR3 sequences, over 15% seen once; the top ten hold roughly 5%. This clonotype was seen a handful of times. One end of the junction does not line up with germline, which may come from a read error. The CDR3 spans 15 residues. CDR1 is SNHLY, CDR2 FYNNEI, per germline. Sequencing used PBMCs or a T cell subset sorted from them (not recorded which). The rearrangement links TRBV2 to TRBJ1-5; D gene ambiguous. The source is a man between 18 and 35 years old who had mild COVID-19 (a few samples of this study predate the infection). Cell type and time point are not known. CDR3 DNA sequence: TGTGCCAGCAGCGAAGCAAGGCCAAACAATCAGCCCCAGCATTTT. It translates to CASSEARPNNQPQHF. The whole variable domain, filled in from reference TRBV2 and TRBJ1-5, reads EPEVTQTPSHQVTQMGQEVILRCVPISNHLYFYWYRQILGQKVEFLVSFYNNEISEKSEIFDDQFSVERPDGSNFTLKIRSTKLEDSAMYFCASSEARPNNQPQHFGDGTRLSIL.